The next 30 T cell receptor beta chains were all read from a single sample in a study of T-cell memory formation after mild COVID-19. TCRdb itself ran the 5' RACE reads through MiXCR, one entry per CDR3 protein. The table lists more than 350,000 distinct CDR3 sequences, around 21% of them singletons. The sample consisted of PBMCs or a T cell subset sorted from them (not recorded which). The receptors come from an adult woman who had mild COVID-19 (a few samples of this study predate the infection). Cell type and time point are not known.

The chain couples TRBV9 to TRBJ2-1; D is unresolved. The germline V gene encodes CDR1 SGDLS and CDR2 YYNGEE. The CDR3 runs to 15 residues. The V end lost 4 bases, the J end lost 7 bases, and 18 bases lay between the germline ends. Here the CDR3 DNA reads TGTGCCAGCAGCCAAACAAGGGAAGGTTTGAATGAGCAGTTCTTC. Translated, it gives CASSQTREGLNEQFF.

The V call is TRBV6-5, the J call TRBJ2-1, with TRBD1 identical over 11 bases. Losses at the gene ends were 1 base for V and 9 bases for J; bases not matched to a gene: 5. The CDR3 loop spans 15 amino acids. Per germline, CDR1 MNHEY and CDR2 SVGAGI. CDR3 sequence: CASSYYRTGGVEQFF. The DNA of the CDR3 is TGTGCCAGCAGTTACTATAGGACAGGGGGCGTTGAGCAGTTCTTC.

This clonotype was observed a handful of times. This chain connects TRBV9 to TRBJ2-3, with 8 bases aligning to TRBD1. CDR3 length: 15 residues. The junction had 6 bases not matched to a gene; V was cut back by 4 bases and J by 2 bases. Germline V gene sequence: CDR1 SGDLS, CDR2 YYNGEE. For the CDR3, the DNA is TGTGCCAGCAGCACCTTGACAGGGGCCACAGATACGCAGTATTTT. This translates into CASSTLTGATDTQYF.

This clonotype was observed a few times. This chain uses TRBV7-2 with TRBJ2-2, with 8 positions matching TRBD2. This CDR3 spans 16 amino acids. V was pared by 2 bases and J by 1 base, with 3 bases of the junction left unmatched. The germline V gene encodes CDR1 SGHTA and CDR2 FQGNSA. The CDR3 reads CASSLTLAGNTGELFF. The CDR3 DNA follows: TGTGCCAGCAGCTTAACCCTAGCGGGGAACACCGGGGAGCTGTTTTTT.

The chain employs TRBV15 and TRBJ2-3; TRBD2 matches 15 bases. The ends lost 2 bases at V and 6 bases at J; junction bases unmatched: 6. This CDR3 is built from 17 residues. Germline CDR1 LNHNV, CDR2 YYDKDF (reference sequence). CDR3 loop: CATSRYPGTSGRDTQYF. CDR3 coding DNA: TGTGCCACCAGCAGATATCCCGGGACTAGCGGGAGGGATACGCAGTATTTT.

This clonotype was observed at least ten times. The chain's CDR3 is CSVEVELNQPQHF. DNA for the CDR3: TGCAGCGTCGAGGTAGAGCTTAATCAGCCCCAGCATTTT. The rearrangement links TRBV29-1 to TRBJ1-5, with unresolved D. This CDR3 is built from 13 residues. Trimming left V 6 bases short and J 4 bases short, with 13 bases between. Germline V gene sequence: CDR1 SQVTM, CDR2 ANQGSEA.

The chain uses TRBV6-6 and TRBJ1-1, with 12 nucleotides matching TRBD1. The CDR3 extends over 15 amino acids. The V gene's germline CDR1 is MNHNY and CDR2 SVGAGI (reference sequence). Unmatched junction bases numbered 1, after V lost 0 bases and J lost 5 bases. The CDR3 here is CASSYSGQGATEAFF. The CDR3 DNA is TGTGCCAGCAGTTACTCGGGACAGGGGGCAACTGAAGCTTTCTTT.

The chain uses TRBV6-1 and TRBJ1-1; perhaps TRBD1 as D (5 bases). V was cut by 2 bases and J by 3 bases, with 13 bases left in between. This CDR3 is 15 amino acids long. Germline assignment: CDR1 MNHNS and CDR2 SASEGT. CDR3 in DNA: TGTGCCAGCAGTGAACCCAGGGCCTACGACACTGAAGCTTTCTTT. As protein: CASSEPRAYDTEAFF.

A few counts support this clonotype. The chain carries TRBV20-1 and TRBJ2-1, with D maybe TRBD2 (5 bases). This CDR3 comprises 14 residues. Trimming removed 3 bases from V and 4 bases from J, with 13 bases in between. Germline V gene sequence: CDR1 DFQATT, CDR2 SNEGSKA (reference sequence). The DNA for the CDR3 is TGCAGTGCTAGTAGGTCTAGCCGTTACAATGAGCAGTTCTTC. Encoded protein: CSASRSSRYNEQFF.

This clonotype has a handful of counts. Here the CDR3 DNA reads TGTGCCAGCAGCGGGGGACGGGGACTGAAACAAGAGACCCAGTACTTC. The encoded protein is CASSGGRGLKQETQYF. V is TRBV9 and J is TRBJ2-5; a weak D match, TRBD2 (6 bases). This CDR3 region has 16 residues. Germline V gene data show CDR1 as SGDLS and CDR2 as YYNGEE. Trimming removed 3 bases at V and 2 bases at J, with 17 bases between. The full variable domain, in which reference TRBV9 and TRBJ2-5 provide the parts outside the CDR3, is DSGVTQTPKHLITATGQRVTLRCSPRSGDLSVYWYQQSLDQGLQFLIQYYNGEERAKGNILERFSAQQFPDLHSELNLSSLELGDSALYFCASSGGRGLKQETQYFGPGTRLLVL.

This chain connects TRBV12-3 or TRBV12-4 to TRBJ2-3; tentatively, D is TRBD2 (6 bases). Trimming stripped 3 bases from V and 2 bases from J, with 12 bases between. The CDR3 runs to 15 residues. The CDR3 DNA reads as TGTGCCAGCAGTTTCGGGAGATCTGACACAGATACGCAGTATTTT. Its translation is CASSFGRSDTDTQYF.

This clonotype has just one count. This chain uses TRBV24-1 with TRBJ1-2; D not certain. The CDR3 contains 15 residues. The V and J ends lost 3 bases and 3 bases respectively, with 13 bases between them. Germline-derived CDR1 and CDR2 are KGHDR and SFDVKD. CDR3 coding DNA: TGTGCCACCAGTGATCCGGGAGCCGCCGACTATGGCTACACCTTC. Translation gives CATSDPGAADYGYTF.

This clonotype was counted a few times. The rearrangement joins TRBV29-1 to TRBJ1-4, with D possibly being TRBD1 (5 bases). The V gene lost 3 bases and the J gene lost 3 bases, with 14 bases spanning the gap. CDR1 is SQVTM, CDR2 ANQGSEA, per germline. The CDR3 runs 15 residues. CDR3 amino acids: CSVDPRDGPNEKLFF. The CDR3 region has the DNA TGCAGCGTTGATCCCCGGGACGGCCCTAATGAAAAACTGTTTTTT.

The genes are TRBV29-1 and TRBJ2-3; 15 nucleotides align to TRBD2. V lost 4 bases to trimming and J lost 6 bases; unmatched junction nucleotides: 2. Germline loops: CDR1 SQVTM, CDR2 ANQGSEA. The CDR3 has 14 amino acids. CDR3 residues: CSVGGTSGGDTQYF. In DNA, the CDR3 is TGCAGCGTTGGAGGGACTAGCGGGGGGGATACGCAGTATTTT.

This clonotype was detected once. The chain couples TRBV11-2 to TRBJ2-2; 16 bases agree with TRBD2. Germline assignment: CDR1 SGHAT and CDR2 FQNNGV. The CDR3 is made up of 20 amino acids. Losses at the gene ends were 5 bases for V and 4 bases for J; bases not matched to a gene: 13. CDR3 loop: CASSPLLGLAGGAGTGELFF. CDR3 nucleotides: TGTGCCAGCAGCCCCCTCCTGGGACTAGCGGGGGGGGCGGGCACCGGGGAGCTGTTTTTT. Full variable domain (outside the CDR3, taken from reference TRBV11-2 and TRBJ2-2): EAGVAQSPRYKIIEKRQSVAFWCNPISGHATLYWYQQILGQGPKLLIQFQNNGVVDDSQLPKDRFSAERLKGVDSTLKIQPAKLEDSAVYLCASSPLLGLAGGAGTGELFFGEGSRLTVL.

V usage is TRBV12-3 or TRBV12-4 and J usage is TRBJ2-1, with TRBD1 matching 7 bases. The CDR3 runs 15 residues. Germline trimming cut 3 bases from V and 2 bases from J; bases unmatched to any gene: 4. The CDR3 region is CASSFPGQPYNEQFF. The CDR3 region has the DNA TGTGCCAGCAGTTTCCCGGGACAGCCCTACAATGAGCAGTTCTTC.

This clonotype came up a few times. V usage is TRBV7-8 and J usage is TRBJ2-7; 9 nucleotides align to TRBD1. Germline loops: CDR1 SGHVS, CDR2 FQNEAQ. V dropped 5 bases and J dropped 7; count of bases not matched to a gene: 6. The CDR3 runs 13 residues. CDR3 nucleotides: TGTGCCAGCAGCGGGCGGACAGGGGAAGAGCAGTACTTC. The encoded protein is CASSGRTGEEQYF. Looking up the rest from reference TRBV7-8 and TRBJ2-7 gives the full variable domain: GAGVSQSPRYKVAKRGQDVALRCDPISGHVSLFWYQQALGQGPEFLTYFQNEAQLDKSGLPSDRFFAERPEGSVSTLKIQRTQQEDSAVYLCASSGRTGEEQYFGPGTRLTVT.

V and J are TRBV27 and TRBJ1-6, with 7 nucleotides matching TRBD1. Germline lookup yields CDR1 MNHEY and CDR2 SMNVEV (reference sequence). The CDR3 sequence is 14 residues long. The ends lost 6 bases at V and 6 bases at J; junction bases unmatched: 5. The CDR3 region is CASSRTGPNSPLHF. CDR3 DNA: TGTGCCAGCAGCCGGACAGGACCTAATTCACCCCTCCACTTT.

DNA of the CDR3: TGTGCCACCAGCAGAAGGACAGATCAAGAGACCCAGTACTTC. Amino acids: CATSRRTDQETQYF. The genes are TRBV15 and TRBJ2-5; TRBD1 is a possible D gene (6 bases). V was pared by 2 bases and J by 2 bases, with 9 bases between. The germline gives CDR1 LNHNV, CDR2 YYDKDF (reference sequence). CDR3 size: 14 residues.

A remark on this clonotype: Germline is not matched at one junction end, which may reflect a read error. J is TRBJ2-2 and V is TRBV7-7; D assignment may be TRBD1 or TRBD2 (5 bases each). The CDR3 has 13 amino acids. The V gene's germline CDR1 is SSHAT and CDR2 FNYEAQ (reference sequence). CDR3 nucleotide sequence: TGTGCTAGCAGCCTCGGGACCGCCTCAGAGCTGTTTTTT. Protein product: CASSLGTASELFF.

This clonotype was counted only a few times. This chain uses TRBV12-3 or TRBV12-4 with TRBJ2-1; maybe TRBD2 (6 bases). Trimming removed 4 bases at V and 7 bases at J, with 14 bases between. The CDR3 consists of 14 residues. CDR3 residues: CASSSGTAENEQFF. Written as DNA, the CDR3 is TGTGCCAGCAGTTCCGGGACTGCTGAAAATGAGCAGTTCTTC.

This clonotype has just a few counts. This sequence joins TRBV19 and TRBJ2-7; 7 bases map to TRBD1. V shed 5 bases and J 1 base; nucleotides not matched to a gene: 8. CDR3 length: 15 residues. Per germline, CDR1 LNHDA and CDR2 SQIVND (reference sequence). The CDR3 sequence: CASSPGDSRSYEQYF. CDR3 bases: TGTGCCAGTAGTCCCGGGGACAGCCGATCCTACGAGCAGTACTTC. The full variable domain, in which reference TRBV19 and TRBJ2-7 provide the parts outside the CDR3, is DGGITQSPKYLFRKEGQNVTLSCEQNLNHDAMYWYRQDPGQGLRLIYYSQIVNDFQKGDIAEGYSVSREKKESFPLTVTSAQKNPTAFYLCASSPGDSRSYEQYFGPGTRLTVT.

This chain joins TRBV29-1 and TRBJ2-7; 10 bases map to TRBD1. J gave up 3 bases and V 6 bases, and 8 bases lay outside the gene matches. CDR3 length equals 14 residues. Germline loops: CDR1 SQVTM, CDR2 ANQGSEA. CDR3 sequence: CSVLGQGTIYEQYF. The CDR3 nucleotides are TGCAGCGTCTTGGGACAGGGGACGATCTACGAGCAGTACTTC.

The count of this clonotype is one. This chain connects TRBV6-5 to TRBJ1-1; D gene unclear. The CDR3 extends over 13 amino acids. The V and J ends lost 6 bases and 4 bases respectively, with 12 bases between them. Germline V lookup: CDR1 MNHEY, CDR2 SVGAGI. In DNA form, the CDR3 reads TGTGCCAGCAGGGAAAGGTCGGGCACTGAAGCTTTCTTT. It yields the protein CASRERSGTEAFF.

This clonotype was found a few times. The chain links TRBV9 to TRBJ2-2, with 9 bases identical to TRBD1. The CDR3 loop spans 20 amino acids. The ends lost 4 bases at V and 1 base at J; junction bases unmatched: 17. Germline values: CDR1 SGDLS, CDR2 YYNGEE. For the CDR3, the DNA is TGTGCCAGCAGCTTATCCCCAAGGGGCGGGACAGGGATGAACACCGGGGAGCTGTTTTTT. It yields the protein CASSLSPRGGTGMNTGELFF.

This clonotype was found a few times. This rearrangement joins TRBV5-1 to TRBJ1-4, with 7 bases that match TRBD1. Germline V CDR1 and CDR2: SGHRS, YFSETQ. This CDR3 is 15 amino acids long. Trimming cost V 1 base and J 1 base; bases outside gene matches: 1. CDR3 nucleotides: TGCGCCAGCAGCTTGAGACAGGGAACTAATGAAAAACTGTTTTTT. It specifies CASSLRQGTNEKLFF.

The sample holds a few counts of this clonotype. V and J are TRBV6-5 and TRBJ2-7, with 12 bases aligning to TRBD1. The germline V gene has CDR1 MNHEY and CDR2 SVGAGI. This CDR3 has 14 amino acids. V was pared by 5 bases and J by 5 bases, with 4 bases of the junction left unmatched. CDR3: CASSTGTGGNEQYF. The DNA of the CDR3 is TGTGCCAGCAGTACCGGGACAGGGGGCAACGAGCAGTACTTC.

CDR3 sequence: CSANSRVKQFF. The CDR3 DNA follows: TGCAGCGCAAATTCTAGAGTAAAGCAGTTCTTC. The chain recombines TRBV29-1 with TRBJ2-1, with unresolved D. CDR1 and CDR2 (germline): SQVTM, ANQGSEA. V lost 7 bases to trimming and J lost 11 bases, with 15 bases between them. This CDR3 contains 11 residues.

This clonotype was counted a few times. In nucleotides, the CDR3 is TGTGCCAGCAGCGTAGCTTGGGCGACAGATACGCAGTATTTT. Its translation: CASSVAWATDTQYF. The rearrangement uses TRBV9 and TRBJ2-3; unclear D gene. Trimming took off 0 bases at V and 3 bases at J, with 8 bases between the two ends. Germline V CDR1 and CDR2: SGDLS, YYNGEE. CDR3 length: 14 amino acids.

The chain has TRBV19 and TRBJ2-7; D is unclear. CDR3 length: 14 residues. V was pared by 1 base and J by 6 bases, with 13 bases between. Germline V gene data show CDR1 as LNHDA and CDR2 as SQIVND (reference sequence). The CDR3 region is CASSIVQQAGEQYF. In nucleotides, the CDR3 is TGTGCCAGTAGTATAGTTCAGCAGGCCGGCGAGCAGTACTTC.